The T cell receptor beta chain described here comes from a study of cytomegalovirus exposure and HLA in healthy donors. The study, taken as a whole, reports: An analysis done earlier found most TCR beta V segments productive about 87% or about 30% of the time. The listing of about 150 TCR beta chains classed them as cytomegalovirus-associated.

Donors counted as nominally healthy when sampled, yet unrecorded immune exposures were likely. Regarding this clone: What it binds is not known.

Primers: 60 Vbeta forward and 13 Jbeta reverse. The method was immunoSEQ multiplex PCR; TCRdb's version includes in-frame clones alone and lacks a portion of them. This sample has around 190,000 clones; roughly 80% occur once, and the top ten carry about 0.5%. Germline V gives CDR1 SGHVS, CDR2 FNYEAQ. The CDR3 is 14 residues long. The V and J ends lost 5 bases and 5 bases respectively, with 15 bases between them. The chain is built from TRBV7-6 and TRBJ1-2, with D possibly TRBD1 on 5 matching bases. The source material was PBMCs. This receptor was obtained from a woman aged 45-65 years in good health and CMV-seronegative. The CDR3 DNA reads TGTGCCAGCAGCCCAGTGGGGGGAACTTATGGCTACACCTTC. Translation gives CASSPVGGTYGYTF.